This T cell receptor (beta chain) was obtained from a study of T cells in Graves' hyperthyroidism and ophthalmopathy. This clonotype appeared many times. What was amplified from RNA transcripts were TCR beta CDR3 regions. Carried out on the TCR CDR3, a first-round RT-PCR used the HTBI primer set. TCRdb re-called the multiplex PCR reads with MiXCR, one entry per CDR3 protein. The data contain about 270,000 distinct CDR3 sequences, about 20% of them singletons. Sequenced material: blood. This clonotype was sampled from a man aged 25 to 40 with Graves' ophthalmopathy.

The chain's CDR3 is CSANQGGGNQPQHF. CDR3 DNA: TGCAGTGCTAACCAGGGCGGAGGCAATCAGCCCCAGCATTTT. This sequence joins TRBV20-1 and TRBJ1-5; a possible D gene is TRBD1 (5 bases). The CDR3 spans 14 residues. The V gene lost 4 bases and the J gene lost 2 bases, with 12 bases spanning the gap. CDR1 and CDR2 (germline): DFQATT, SNEGSKA (reference sequence).